This T cell receptor beta chain is drawn from a study of CD8 T cell repertoires and HIV-1 epitope variants. On the study more broadly: Controls were a CMV, EBV and flu peptide pool, Ebola AY9 negative control, and no-peptide well.

Germline V gene data show CDR1 as SGDLS and CDR2 as YYNGEE. V was cut by 0 bases and J by 4 bases, with 7 bases left in between. The CDR3 length is 13 residues. Clones were sequenced by immunoSEQ multiplex PCR, and TCRdb holds only the in-frame ones, with some missing. The table lists 4,700 or so clones, roughly two thirds of them singletons. As concerns this clone: Its antigen remains unknown.

This clonotype was sampled from a male donor with HIV. The rearrangement uses TRBV9 and TRBJ1-1; D uncertain. What was sequenced was cultured CD8+ T cells derived from PBMCs. The CDR3 bases are TGTGCCAGCAGCGTAGAATGGGGCACTGAAGCTTTCTTT. This gives the protein CASSVEWGTEAFF.